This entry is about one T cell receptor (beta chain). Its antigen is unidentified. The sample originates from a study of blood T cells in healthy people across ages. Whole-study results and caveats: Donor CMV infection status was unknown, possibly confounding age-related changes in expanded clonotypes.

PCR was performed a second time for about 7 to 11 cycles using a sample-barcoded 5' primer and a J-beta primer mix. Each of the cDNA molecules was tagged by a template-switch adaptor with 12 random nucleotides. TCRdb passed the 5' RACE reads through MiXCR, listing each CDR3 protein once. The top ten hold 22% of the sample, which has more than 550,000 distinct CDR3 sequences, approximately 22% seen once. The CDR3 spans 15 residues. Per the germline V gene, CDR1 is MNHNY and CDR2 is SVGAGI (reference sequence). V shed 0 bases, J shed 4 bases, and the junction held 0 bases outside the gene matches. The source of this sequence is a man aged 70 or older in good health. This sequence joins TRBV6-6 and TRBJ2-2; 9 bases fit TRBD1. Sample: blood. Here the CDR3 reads CASSYSGQGTGELFF. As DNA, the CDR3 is TGTGCCAGCAGTTACTCGGGACAGGGCACCGGGGAGCTGTTTTTT.